These 29 T cell receptor beta chains were all obtained from the same sample, sequenced in a study of shared clonotypes between healthy human individuals. Profiled with immunoSEQ multiplex PCR; TCRdb holds only in-frame clones, not every one. The sample lists 950,000 to 1,100,000 clones, 70% to 80% occurring once. The sequenced material came from memory CD4+ T cells sorted from blood. Sample subset: CD45RA-negative fraction. These receptor sequences come from a man younger than 35 in good health.

V gene TRBV5-1 combines with J gene TRBJ2-2, with TRBD2 matching 10 bases. Germline CDR1 is SGHRS and CDR2 is YFSETQ. The CDR3 has 17 amino acids. The V and J ends lost 4 bases and 7 bases, in that order; junction bases with no gene match: 13. CDR3 nucleotide sequence: TGCGCCAGCAGCCTCCAACCTAGCGGGAGAAGCGGCGGGGAGCTGTTTTTT. Protein product: CASSLQPSGRSGGELFF.

The chain uses TRBV28 and TRBJ1-5; 8 bases match TRBD1. The J segment lost 7 bases and the V segment lost 6 bases, leaving 11 bases of the junction unmatched. The CDR3 extends over 15 amino acids. Germline CDR1 is MDHEN and CDR2 is SYDVKM. Here the CDR3 DNA reads TGTGCCAGCAGATACGGACAGGGAGGATGGCAGCCCCAGCATTTT. This sequence encodes CASRYGQGGWQPQHF.

This chain links TRBV6-7 with TRBJ2-4; no definite D call. Being an ORF, TRBV6-7 has a function that is uncertain. Trimming pared 8 bases from V and 0 bases from J, leaving 17 bases between. CDR3 length: 16 amino acids. The CDR3, as DNA: TGTGCCAGCTGGCGGACGGCCACACTAGCCAAAAACATTCAGTACTTC. Protein: CASWRTATLAKNIQYF.

The chain carries TRBV7-8 and TRBJ2-7; 7 nucleotides agree with TRBD1. CDR3 size: 16 residues. V dropped 1 base and J dropped 5; count of bases not matched to a gene: 11. Germline V lookup: CDR1 SGHVS, CDR2 FQNEAQ. The CDR3 DNA follows: TGTGCCAGCAGCTTAGTAGCTTTAGGACAGGTCAACGAGCAGTACTTC. Translating it yields CASSLVALGQVNEQYF.

The V call is TRBV13, the J call TRBJ2-2; the match to TRBD1 covers 8 bases. This CDR3 is 16 amino acids long. The V gene end was trimmed by 5 bases and the J gene end by 4 bases; junction bases not matched to a gene: 9. Germline V gene data show CDR1 as PRHDT and CDR2 as FYEKMQ (reference sequence). CDR3 bases: TGTGCCAGCAGCCTTGACAGGGGTAAAGGCACCGGGGAGCTGTTTTTT. Its protein is CASSLDRGKGTGELFF.

The chain combines TRBV5-4 with TRBJ1-1, with 8 bases aligning to TRBD1. This CDR3 has 14 amino acids. Per the germline V gene, CDR1 is SGHNT and CDR2 is YYREEE (reference sequence). V dropped 4 bases and J dropped 8; count of bases not matched to a gene: 10. The CDR3 reads CASSQGATKTEAFF. The CDR3 DNA is TGTGCCAGCAGCCAGGGGGCAACAAAGACCGAAGCTTTCTTT. Complete variable domain (other parts from reference TRBV5-4 and TRBJ1-1): ETGVTQSPTHLIKTRGQQVTLRCSSQSGHNTVSWYQQALGQGPQFIFQYYREEENGRGNFPPRFSGLQFPNYSSELNVNALELDDSALYLCASSQGATKTEAFFGQGTRLTVV.

The chain combines TRBV18 with TRBJ2-2; tentatively, D is TRBD1 or TRBD2 (5 bases each). Germline assignment: CDR1 KGHSH and CDR2 LQKENI. The CDR3 covers 16 residues. The V gene lost 1 base and the J gene lost 0 bases, with 9 bases spanning the gap. DNA of the CDR3: TGTGCCAGCTCACCACGAGGGACGGCGAACACCGGGGAGCTGTTTTTT. Translating gives CASSPRGTANTGELFF.

CDR3 nucleotides: TGCGCCAGCAGCCAAGCCCGGAGGGGAGATTCACCCCTCCACTTT. Its protein product is CASSQARRGDSPLHF. V gene TRBV4-1 combines with J gene TRBJ1-6; the D gene is possibly TRBD1 (5 bases). V was pared by 1 base and J by 8 bases, with 12 bases between. CDR3 length equals 15 residues. Germline assignment: CDR1 MGHRA and CDR2 YSYEKL.

The V and J genes are TRBV6-7 and TRBJ1-1; D is undetermined. TRBV6-7 has ORF status, its function being uncertain. The ends were cut back, 2 bases at V and 1 base at J, with 11 bases in the middle. CDR3 length: 15 residues. CDR3 in DNA: TGTGCCAGCAGTTACGAAGGAGGGCGGAACACTGAAGCTTTCTTT. The encoded protein is CASSYEGGRNTEAFF.

This clone was seen many times. The rearrangement joins TRBV6-1 to TRBJ1-5, with TRBD1 identical over 8 bases. V trimming: 2 bases; J trimming: 9 bases; junction bases outside the gene matches: 9. The CDR3 loop spans 15 amino acids. CDR1 and CDR2 from the germline V gene are MNHNS and SASEGT. The CDR3 DNA reads TGTGCCAGCAGTGAATTAAGGGGCAGGGGGCCGCCCCAGCATTTT. This encodes CASSELRGRGPPQHF.

The V and J genes are TRBV30 and TRBJ1-2; 7 positions match TRBD1. The germline V gene has CDR1 GTSNPN and CDR2 SVGIG (reference sequence). V was pared by 7 bases and J by 7 bases, with 15 bases of the junction left unmatched. This CDR3 has 14 residues. The CDR3 region is CASAKGAALGGYTF. In DNA form, the CDR3 reads TGTGCCTCAGCCAAGGGGGCGGCCCTAGGTGGCTACACCTTC.

V and J are TRBV7-2 and TRBJ2-4, with TRBD2 as a possible D gene (5 bases). V lost 5 bases to trimming and J lost 1 base, with 21 bases between them. CDR3 length: 18 residues. Germline-derived CDR1 and CDR2 are SGHTA and FQGNSA. CDR3 region: CASSPAPIGPGAKNIQYF. CDR3 DNA: TGTGCCAGCAGCCCCGCCCCCATCGGGCCGGGGGCCAAAAACATTCAGTACTTC.

The chain has TRBV4-2 and TRBJ2-7, with 8 bases lining up with TRBD1. The J segment lost 3 bases and the V segment lost 3 bases, leaving 10 bases of the junction unmatched. Per the germline V gene, CDR1 is LGHNA and CDR2 is YNFKEQ. CDR3 length equals 16 residues. The DNA for the CDR3 is TGTGCCAGCAGCCATTACCCGACAGGGGTAAGCTACGAGCAGTACTTC. It encodes CASSHYPTGVSYEQYF.

A few counts support this clone. This CDR3 is also generated by other DNA sequences in the sample. The chain is built from TRBV30 and TRBJ1-5; D perhaps matches TRBD1 (5 bases). There are 13 residues in the CDR3. V was pared by 3 bases and J by 3 bases, with 9 bases between. CDR1 is GTSNPN, CDR2 SVGIG, per germline (reference sequence). The CDR3 loop reads CAWSTGSNQPQHF. The CDR3 DNA is TGTGCCTGGAGCACAGGATCCAATCAGCCCCAGCATTTT.

Regarding this clone: This likely came from a read error, as a far larger clone is one base away. The rearrangement joins TRBV5-6 to TRBJ2-7; D is unresolved. The V end lost 3 bases, the J end lost 3 bases, and 4 bases lay between the germline ends. The CDR3 totals 11 residues. Germline V lookup: CDR1 SGHDT, CDR2 YYEEEE. The CDR3 here is CASSYRYEQYF. The CDR3 DNA sequence: TGTGCCAGCAGCTACCGCTACGAGCAGTACTTC.

This clone was counted ten times or more. The chain has TRBV5-6 and TRBJ1-4; 7 bases are a match to TRBD1. After removal of 4 bases from V and 5 bases from J, the junction contained 8 bases not matched to a gene. Germline CDR1 is SGHDT and CDR2 is YYEEEE. There are 15 residues in the CDR3. The chain's CDR3 is CASSRDSWANEKLFF. The CDR3 nucleotides are TGTGCCAGCAGCCGGGACAGTTGGGCAAATGAAAAACTGTTTTTT.

The sample holds a few counts of this clone. J is TRBJ1-2 and V is TRBV6-5, with D perhaps matching TRBD1 (5 bases). CDR1 MNHEY and CDR2 SVGAGI come from the germline V gene. V was trimmed by 4 bases and J by 2 bases, leaving 11 bases between them. The CDR3 has 14 amino acids. CDR3 protein: CASSSPGRNYGYTF. The CDR3 DNA sequence: TGTGCCAGCAGTTCCCCGGGACGGAACTATGGCTACACCTTC.

The CDR3 here is CASRRGGPYEQYF. The CDR3 DNA is TGTGCCAGCAGAAGGGGAGGACCCTACGAGCAGTACTTC. V is TRBV27 and J is TRBJ2-7, with D maybe TRBD2 (6 bases). Looked up from germline, CDR1 is MNHEY and CDR2 is SMNVEV (reference sequence). The V end was cut by 6 bases, the J end by 2 bases, with 11 bases between. The CDR3 sequence is 13 residues long.

This clone was counted ten times or more. Other DNA sequences in this sample translate to the same CDR3. This sequence joins TRBV18 and TRBJ1-1; 7 bases fit TRBD1. The J segment lost 0 bases and the V segment lost 4 bases, leaving 2 bases of the junction unmatched. Germline V gene sequence: CDR1 KGHSH, CDR2 LQKENI. This CDR3 is built from 14 residues. In nucleotides, the CDR3 is TGTGCCAGCTCACAGGGACAGATGAACACTGAAGCTTTCTTT. Translating it yields CASSQGQMNTEAFF.

V usage is TRBV30 and J usage is TRBJ1-6, with TRBD1 matching over 7 bases. The CDR3 runs to 14 residues. With V trimmed by 4 bases and J by 5 bases, 5 bases remained unmatched. CDR1 is GTSNPN, CDR2 SVGIG, per germline (reference sequence). The CDR3 nucleotides are TGTGCCTGGACCCAAGGGGGCGATAATTCACCCCTCCACTTT. Translating it yields CAWTQGGDNSPLHF. The full variable domain, rest sourced from reference TRBV30 and TRBJ1-6, is SQTIHQWPATLVQPVGSPLSLECTVEGTSNPNLYWYRQAAGRGLQLLFYSVGIGQISSEVPQNLSASRPQDRQFILSSKKLLLSDSGFYLCAWTQGGDNSPLHFGNGTRLTVT.

V is TRBV2 and J is TRBJ1-1; D gene unclear. Germline-derived CDR1 and CDR2 are SNHLY and FYNNEI. Trimming took 4 bases from V and 1 from J, leaving 7 bases between them. The CDR3 is 13 amino acids. In DNA, the CDR3 is TGTGCCAGCAGTGGTTCGGGGAACACTGAAGCTTTCTTT. Protein: CASSGSGNTEAFF.

This rearrangement joins TRBV28 to TRBJ2-7; D is undetermined. The CDR3 is made up of 16 amino acids. Germline V lookup: CDR1 MDHEN, CDR2 SYDVKM. Trimming stripped 6 bases from V and 0 bases from J, with 18 bases between. Written as DNA, the CDR3 is TGTGCCAGCAGCCCACCCCTAGTCCTCGGCTCCTACGAGCAGTACTTC. Protein sequence: CASSPPLVLGSYEQYF. Combining the CDR3 with reference TRBV28 and TRBJ2-7 gives the whole variable domain DVKVTQSSRYLVKRTGEKVFLECVQDMDHENMFWYRQDPGLGLRLIYFSYDVKMKEKGDIPEGYSVSREKKERFSLILESASTNQTSMYLCASSPPLVLGSYEQYFGPGTRLTVT.

The sample holds a few counts of this clone. The rearrangement joins TRBV6-6 to TRBJ2-1; TRBD1 matches at 7 bases. Germline V lookup: CDR1 MNHNY, CDR2 SVGAGI (reference sequence). J was trimmed by 2 bases and V by 4 bases; bases with no gene match: 8. The CDR3 spans 16 residues. This CDR3 is CASSSPTGMTYNEQFF. The CDR3 DNA reads TGTGCCAGCAGTTCACCGACAGGGATGACCTACAATGAGCAGTTCTTC.

This chain joins TRBV9 and TRBJ2-2, with TRBD1 as a possible D gene (6 bases). The CDR3 consists of 16 residues. V was clipped by 4 bases and J by 1 base, with 14 bases between them. From germline, CDR1 is SGDLS and CDR2 YYNGEE. The DNA of the CDR3 is TGTGCCAGCAGCCTAGAGGTGACAGGGAACACCGGGGAGCTGTTTTTT. Translating it yields CASSLEVTGNTGELFF.

The J gene is TRBJ2-1, the V gene TRBV5-1; 10 nucleotides match TRBD2. This CDR3 contains 15 residues. With 3 bases clipped from V and 4 bases from J, the junction kept 4 bases outside the gene matches. Germline CDR1 and CDR2: SGHRS and YFSETQ. The CDR3 spells CASSSSGGQYNEQFF. The CDR3 DNA is TGCGCCAGCAGCTCTAGCGGGGGCCAATACAATGAGCAGTTCTTC.

There are a few counts of this clone. The chain carries TRBV10-1 and TRBJ2-1; 9 positions match TRBD2. There are 15 residues in the CDR3. V trimming: 3 bases; J trimming: 7 bases; junction bases outside the gene matches: 7. Germline V gene data show CDR1 as WNHNN and CDR2 as SYGVQD (reference sequence). In nucleotides, the CDR3 is TGCGCCAGCAGTGATGCGGGAGGGTTGGGAAATGAGCAGTTCTTC. Residues: CASSDAGGLGNEQFF.

The chain carries TRBV18 and TRBJ2-5; D perhaps matches TRBD2 (5 bases). The CDR3 consists of 14 residues. The V and J ends lost 3 bases and 3 bases respectively, with 11 bases between them. CDR1 is KGHSH and CDR2 is LQKENI in the germline V gene. CDR3 amino acids: CASSPSGAEETQYF. The DNA of the CDR3 is TGTGCCAGCTCACCCTCAGGAGCGGAAGAGACCCAGTACTTC. Complete variable domain (other parts from reference TRBV18 and TRBJ2-5): NAGVMQNPRHLVRRRGQEARLRCSPMKGHSHVYWYRQLPEEGLKFMVYLQKENIIDESGMPKERFSAEFPKEGPSILRIQQVVRGDSAAYFCASSPSGAEETQYFGPGTRLLVL.

As concerns this clone: A much bigger clone sits one base away, suggesting this may be a read error. The J gene is TRBJ2-2, the V gene TRBV7-6; TRBD1 is a possible D gene (5 bases). Germline V gene sequence: CDR1 SGHVS, CDR2 FNYEAQ. This CDR3 is built from 14 residues. Trimming pared 5 bases from V and 0 bases from J, leaving 7 bases between. CDR3 amino acids: CASSPTANTGELFF. CDR3 coding DNA: TGTGCCAGCAGCCCGACAGCGAACACCGGGGAGCTGTTTTTT.

The sample holds one count of this clone. This chain uses TRBV5-6 with TRBJ2-3; D is unclear. Germline lookup yields CDR1 SGHDT and CDR2 YYEEEE. The CDR3 totals 13 residues. Trimming pared 3 bases from V and 2 bases from J, leaving 7 bases between. CDR3 amino acids: CASSSTYTDTQYF. The CDR3 DNA reads TGTGCCAGCAGCTCGACTTACACAGATACGCAGTATTTT.